This T cell receptor beta chain was recorded in a study of response to subunit inactivated influenza vaccine. Study-level points and caveats: Authors suggested each seasonal flu vaccination may recruit only limited numbers of new T cells.

The germline V gene has CDR1 MNHNS and CDR2 SASEGT. CDR3 size: 14 residues. Trimming removed 5 bases from V and 5 bases from J, with 12 bases in between. Each CDR3 protein is one row after TCRdb ran MiXCR on the RT-PCR reads. In the table there are about 240,000 distinct CDR3 sequences, more than 10% of which are singletons. On this clonotype itself: As yet, its antigen is unknown.

Sequenced material: non-naive T cells sorted from PBMCs, taken 14 to 15 days before vaccination. The TCR was taken from a man between 45 and 60 years old who received an inactivated influenza vaccine. The chain has TRBV6-1 and TRBJ2-2; either TRBD1 or TRBD2 may supply D (5 bases each). CDR3 DNA sequence: TGTGCCAGCAGTCAGGGACGGCGGACCGGGGAGCTGTTTTTT. Translated: CASSQGRRTGELFF.